This T cell receptor beta chain was profiled in a study of blood T cells in healthy people across ages. Around 9.4 milliliters was the volume of peripheral blood drawn from each donor. Extracted total RNA amounted to at least 5.5 micrograms for each sample. A second about 7 to 12 cycle PCR used barcoded and J-beta primers. Through a template-switch adaptor with 12 random nucleotides, each cDNA molecule received a tag. TCRdb re-called the 5' RACE reads through MiXCR, storing one row per CDR3 protein. The data show 650,000 to 1,000,000 distinct CDR3 sequences, with 30% to 45% seen just once and approximately 12% held by the top ten. CDR1 is MGHRA and CDR2 is YSYEKL in the germline V gene. The V segment lost 0 bases and the J segment 1 base; nucleotides outside the gene matches: 5. The CDR3 is made up of 16 amino acids.

This TCR came from a young man in good health. The J gene is TRBJ2-7, the V gene TRBV4-1; 8 nucleotides align to TRBD1. Specimen: blood. CDR3 bases: TGCGCCAGCAGCCAAGATAAGTGGACAGGGTCCTACGAGCAGTACTTC. Translation gives CASSQDKWTGSYEQYF.